The 18 T cell receptor beta chains listed next were all sequenced from one sample in a study of molecular identifiers for immune sequencing clone quantification. TCRdb used MiXCR to reprocess the PCR reads, holding one entry per CDR3 protein. The sample contains 300,000 to 400,000 distinct CDR3 sequences, roughly a fifth of which appear only once. Sequencing input: naive CD8+ T cells from blood, with Jurkat cell RNA spiked in. Subset of the sample: FACS-sorted CD8+CD4-CCR7+CD45RA+ naive T cells. These receptors originate from a human donor in good health. Some libraries in this study had Jurkat cell RNA spiked in.

This chain connects TRBV2 to TRBJ1-5; D is uncertain. V gave up 0 bases and J gave up 6 bases, with 15 bases separating them. There are 16 residues in the CDR3. Looked up from germline, CDR1 is SNHLY and CDR2 is FYNNEI. The CDR3 DNA is TGTGCCAGCAGTGAAGCCGAGGACCACGATGGTCAGCCCCAGCATTTT. This sequence encodes CASSEAEDHDGQPQHF.

This clonotype was observed a few times. The chain combines TRBV6-2 or TRBV6-3 with TRBJ1-2; unclear D gene. Germline V lookup: CDR1 MNHEY, CDR2 SVGEGT. This CDR3 is built from 14 residues. Between the trimmed V and J ends, which lost 6 bases and 8 bases, there was a span of 19 bases. The DNA for the CDR3 is TGTGCCAGCAGGTGGACGCTTGTGGACGAAGGCTACACCTTC. Protein sequence: CASRWTLVDEGYTF.

This clonotype turned up a few times. The chain uses TRBV7-8 and TRBJ2-1, with TRBD1 matching over 9 bases. Germline V gene sequence: CDR1 SGHVS, CDR2 FQNEAQ. CDR3 length equals 17 residues. Germline trimming cut 5 bases from V and 6 bases from J; bases unmatched to any gene: 14. CDR3 region: CASSSTPGQGVFNEQFF. CDR3 nucleotides: TGTGCCAGCAGCAGTACGCCGGGACAGGGTGTTTTCAATGAGCAGTTCTTC. The whole variable domain, remainder taken from reference TRBV7-8 and TRBJ2-1, is GAGVSQSPRYKVAKRGQDVALRCDPISGHVSLFWYQQALGQGPEFLTYFQNEAQLDKSGLPSDRFFAERPEGSVSTLKIQRTQQEDSAVYLCASSSTPGQGVFNEQFFGPGTRLTVL.

A word on this clonotype: One junction end disagrees with the germline gene, perhaps due to a read error. The chain uses TRBV9 and TRBJ2-4, with 9 bases lining up with TRBD2. Germline CDR1 and CDR2: SGDLS and YYNGEE. The CDR3 totals 14 residues. CDR3 DNA sequence: TGTGTCAGCAGCGTAGAGCAGCGGGGGGCGATTCAGTACTTC. This encodes CVSSVEQRGAIQYF.

This clonotype was picked up many times. This chain joins TRBV20-1 and TRBJ2-7; 11 nucleotides align to TRBD2. CDR3 size: 18 residues. CDR1 DFQATT and CDR2 SNEGSKA come from the germline V gene (reference sequence). The V gene end was trimmed by 4 bases and the J gene end by 4 bases; junction bases not matched to a gene: 18. CDR3 loop: CSATRPASGRHVGYEQYF. The DNA of the CDR3 is TGCAGTGCTACCCGGCCCGCTAGCGGGAGGCACGTGGGGTACGAGCAGTACTTC.

This clonotype was recorded at least ten times. The chain carries TRBV5-1 and TRBJ2-5, with D unclear. The CDR3 contains 12 residues. CDR1 and CDR2 from the germline V gene are SGHRS and YFSETQ. Trimming removed 6 bases from V and 4 bases from J, with 10 bases in between. In DNA form, the CDR3 reads TGCGCCAGCACCCCTCCGGGAGAGACCCAGTACTTC. Amino acid sequence: CASTPPGETQYF.

In this sample, this clonotype turned up many times. The rearrangement uses TRBV7-2 and TRBJ1-5; D may be TRBD1 (6 bases). Germline V gene data show CDR1 as SGHTA and CDR2 as FQGNSA. V was clipped by 5 bases and J by 3 bases, with 14 bases between them. The CDR3 is 15 residues long. The DNA of the CDR3 is TGTGCCAGCAGCAAAGATCAGGGGATCAATCAGCCCCAGCATTTT. This encodes CASSKDQGINQPQHF.

Ten or more counts support this clonotype. The CDR3: CASSLTTNNEQFF. CDR3 in DNA: TGTGCCAGCAGCTTAACTACTAACAATGAGCAGTTCTTC. The chain is built from TRBV7-2 and TRBJ2-1; unclear D gene. Trimming left V 2 bases short and J 5 bases short, with 7 bases between. This CDR3 region has 13 residues. In germline, CDR1 is SGHTA, CDR2 FQGNSA.

The chain combines TRBV5-6 with TRBJ2-4; D remains unclear. The CDR3 has 15 residues. Trimming took 3 bases from V and 2 from J, leaving 12 bases between them. The germline CDR1 and CDR2 sequences are SGHDT and YYEEEE. The CDR3 nucleotides are TGTGCCAGCAGCTCCCGTGCTTCGCCCAAAAACATTCAGTACTTC. Its translation: CASSSRASPKNIQYF.

This clonotype was observed many times. This rearrangement joins TRBV5-1 to TRBJ1-1; D is perhaps TRBD1 (6 bases). Germline CDR1 reads SGHRS; CDR2 reads YFSETQ. V was trimmed by 0 bases and J by 5 bases, leaving 11 bases between them. This CDR3 contains 14 residues. This CDR3 is CASSLEGVRTEAFF. In nucleotides, the CDR3 is TGCGCCAGCAGCTTGGAGGGGGTTAGGACTGAAGCTTTCTTT.

This clonotype appeared a few times. This sequence joins TRBV7-2 and TRBJ2-7; 10 nucleotides line up with TRBD2. Germline lookup yields CDR1 SGHTA and CDR2 FQGNSA. V shed 4 bases and J 3 bases; nucleotides not matched to a gene: 6. This CDR3 is built from 15 residues. The CDR3 nucleotides read TGTGCCAGCAGCTCCCCCAGCGGGAGGGACTACGAGCAGTACTTC. It yields the protein CASSSPSGRDYEQYF.

For this clonotype: A much larger clone lies one base from this, so it may be a read error. The J gene is TRBJ2-2, the V gene TRBV3-1, with a tentative D call TRBD1 (5 bases). V was clipped by 2 bases and J by 5 bases, with 18 bases between them. The CDR3 loop spans 17 amino acids. Germline loops: CDR1 LGHDT, CDR2 YNNKEL (reference sequence). CDR3: CASSQNIPGLGTGELFF. Here the CDR3 DNA reads TGTGCCAGCAGCCAAAATATTCCAGGGTTAGGGACCGGGGAGCTGTTTTTT.

V usage is TRBV14 and J usage is TRBJ2-3; 11 bases are shared with TRBD2. The CDR3 length is 19 residues. The junction had 10 bases not matched to a gene; V was cut back by 0 bases and J by 2 bases. CDR1 SGHDN and CDR2 FVKESK come from the germline V gene. CDR3: CASSQDGGLAEGYTDTQYF. CDR3 coding DNA: TGTGCCAGCAGCCAAGATGGGGGACTAGCGGAGGGATACACAGATACGCAGTATTTT.

This clonotype was picked up a small number of times. The chain has TRBV20-1 and TRBJ2-3, with D tentatively TRBD1 (5 bases). Germline CDR1 and CDR2: DFQATT and SNEGSKA (reference sequence). This CDR3 is built from 13 residues. Trimming cost V 1 base and J 2 bases, with 7 bases left between them. CDR3 coding DNA: TGCAGTGCTAGAGGTGGGGCCACAGATACGCAGTATTTT. Translated, it gives CSARGGATDTQYF.

Concerning this clonotype: An end of the junction does not agree with germline; a read error may underlie this. This chain links TRBV4-3 with TRBJ2-7; 9 bases match TRBD1. This CDR3 has 15 amino acids. Per the germline V gene, CDR1 is LGHNA and CDR2 is YSLEER. The CDR3 sequence is CASSQDGGTGYVQYF. The CDR3 nucleotides read TGCGCCAGCAGCCAAGATGGAGGGACAGGGTACGTGCAGTACTTC.

Turning to this clonotype: This may stem from a read error, because a much larger clone lies one nucleotide away. The chain is built from TRBV12-3 or TRBV12-4 and TRBJ2-1; tentative D call: TRBD2 (5 bases). The CDR3 runs 13 residues. CDR3 sequence reads: CASTDSSCNEQFF. The DNA of the CDR3 is TGTGCCAGTACGGACTCCTCCTGCAATGAGCAGTTCTTC.

This clonotype has ten or more counts. This chain connects TRBV4-3 to TRBJ1-4, with TRBD1 identical over 7 bases. V shed 3 bases and J 8 bases; nucleotides not matched to a gene: 9. Germline V gene lookup returns CDR1 LGHNA and CDR2 YSLEER. The CDR3 has 15 residues. DNA for the CDR3: TGCGCCAGCAGCCAGGGCGCTGGGGGACAGGAAAAACTGTTTTTT. It is translated as CASSQGAGGQEKLFF.

On this clonotype itself: This may arise from a read error, as a much more abundant clone is one base away. This rearrangement joins TRBV28 to TRBJ2-3; TRBD2 is a possible D gene (6 bases). CDR1 is MDHEN and CDR2 is SYDVKM in the germline V gene. This CDR3 is built from 16 residues. V lost 4 bases and J lost 0, with 14 bases in between. The CDR3 loop reads CASSSSYSGSTDTQYF. CDR3 in DNA: TGTGCCAGCAGTTCTTCTTATAGCGGAAGCACAGATACGCAGTATTTT.